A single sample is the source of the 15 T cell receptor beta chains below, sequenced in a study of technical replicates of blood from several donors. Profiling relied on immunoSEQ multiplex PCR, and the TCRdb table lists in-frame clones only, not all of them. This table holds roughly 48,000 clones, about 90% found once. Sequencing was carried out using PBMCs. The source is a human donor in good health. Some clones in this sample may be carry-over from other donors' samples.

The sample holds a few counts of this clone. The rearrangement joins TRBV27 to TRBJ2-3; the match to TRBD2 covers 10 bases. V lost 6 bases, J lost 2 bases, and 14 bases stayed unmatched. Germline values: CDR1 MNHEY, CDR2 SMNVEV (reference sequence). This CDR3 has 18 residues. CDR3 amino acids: CASSPWSLAGDLTDTQYF. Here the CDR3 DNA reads TGTGCCAGCAGCCCTTGGAGTCTAGCGGGAGATCTCACAGATACGCAGTATTTT.

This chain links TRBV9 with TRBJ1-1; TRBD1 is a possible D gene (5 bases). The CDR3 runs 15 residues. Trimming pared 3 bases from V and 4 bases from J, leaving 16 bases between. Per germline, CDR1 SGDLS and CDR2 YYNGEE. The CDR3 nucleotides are TGTGCCAGCAGCGCCGGGGGGGGTAGCGGCACTGAAGCTTTCTTT. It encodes CASSAGGGSGTEAFF. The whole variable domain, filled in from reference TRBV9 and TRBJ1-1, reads DSGVTQTPKHLITATGQRVTLRCSPRSGDLSVYWYQQSLDQGLQFLIQYYNGEERAKGNILERFSAQQFPDLHSELNLSSLELGDSALYFCASSAGGGSGTEAFFGQGTRLTVV.

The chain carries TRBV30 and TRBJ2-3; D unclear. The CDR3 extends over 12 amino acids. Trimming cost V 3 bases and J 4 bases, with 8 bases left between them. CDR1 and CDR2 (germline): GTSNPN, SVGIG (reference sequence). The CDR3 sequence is CAWRENADTQYF. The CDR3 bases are TGTGCCTGGAGGGAGAACGCAGATACGCAGTATTTT.

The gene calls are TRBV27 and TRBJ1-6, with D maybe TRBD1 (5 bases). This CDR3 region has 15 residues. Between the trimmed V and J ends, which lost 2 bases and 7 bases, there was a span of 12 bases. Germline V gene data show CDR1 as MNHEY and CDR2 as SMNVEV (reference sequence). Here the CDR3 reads CASSLGALENSPLHF. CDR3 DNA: TGTGCCAGCAGTTTAGGGGCGTTAGAGAATTCACCCCTCCACTTT.

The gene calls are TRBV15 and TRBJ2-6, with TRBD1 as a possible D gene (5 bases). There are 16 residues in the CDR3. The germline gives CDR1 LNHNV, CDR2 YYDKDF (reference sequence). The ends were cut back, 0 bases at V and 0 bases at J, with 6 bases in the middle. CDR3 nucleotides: TGTGCCACCAGCAGAGATAGGGGCTCTGGGGCCAACGTCCTGACTTTC. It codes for CATSRDRGSGANVLTF. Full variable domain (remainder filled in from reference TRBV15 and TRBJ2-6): DAMVIQNPRYQVTQFGKPVTLSCSQTLNHNVMYWYQQKSSQAPKLLFHYYDKDFNNEADTPDNFQSRRPNTSFCFLDIRSPGLGDTAMYLCATSRDRGSGANVLTFGAGSRLTVL.

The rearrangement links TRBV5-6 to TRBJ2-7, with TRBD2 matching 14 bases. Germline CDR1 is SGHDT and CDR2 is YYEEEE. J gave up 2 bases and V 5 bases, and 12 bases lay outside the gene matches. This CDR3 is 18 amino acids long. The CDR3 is CASSSTTGTSGSTYEQYF. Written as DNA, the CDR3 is TGTGCCAGCAGTTCAACAACCGGGACTAGCGGGAGTACCTACGAGCAGTACTTC.

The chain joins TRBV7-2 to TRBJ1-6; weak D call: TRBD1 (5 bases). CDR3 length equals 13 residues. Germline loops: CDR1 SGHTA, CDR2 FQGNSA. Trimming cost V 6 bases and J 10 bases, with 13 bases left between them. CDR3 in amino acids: CASRPAGKSPLHF. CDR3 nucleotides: TGTGCCAGCAGGCCCGCAGGGAAGTCACCCCTCCACTTT.

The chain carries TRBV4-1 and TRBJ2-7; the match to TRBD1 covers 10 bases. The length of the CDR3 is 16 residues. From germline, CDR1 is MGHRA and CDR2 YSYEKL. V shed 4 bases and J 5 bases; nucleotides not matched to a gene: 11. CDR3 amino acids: CASSLGPGQGLHEQYF. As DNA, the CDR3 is TGCGCCAGCAGCCTAGGTCCGGGACAGGGGTTACACGAGCAGTACTTC.

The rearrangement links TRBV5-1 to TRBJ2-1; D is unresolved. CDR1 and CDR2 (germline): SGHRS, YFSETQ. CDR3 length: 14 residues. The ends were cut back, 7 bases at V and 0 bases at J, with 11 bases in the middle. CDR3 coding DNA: TGCGCCAGCCGTCTGGAGAGCTCCTACAATGAGCAGTTCTTC. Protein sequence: CASRLESSYNEQFF.

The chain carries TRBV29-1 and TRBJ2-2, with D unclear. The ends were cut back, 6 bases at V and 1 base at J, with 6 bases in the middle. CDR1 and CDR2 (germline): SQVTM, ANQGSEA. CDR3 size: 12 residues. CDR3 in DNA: TGCAGCGTGAGAGTGAACACCGGGGAGCTGTTTTTT. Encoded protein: CSVRVNTGELFF.

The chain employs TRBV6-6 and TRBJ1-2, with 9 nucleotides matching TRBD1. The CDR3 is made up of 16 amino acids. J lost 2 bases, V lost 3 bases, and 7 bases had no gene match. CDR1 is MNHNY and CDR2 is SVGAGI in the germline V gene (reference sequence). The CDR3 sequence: CASSYTGTGYNYGYTF. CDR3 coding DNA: TGTGCCAGCAGTTATACCGGGACAGGGTACAACTATGGCTACACCTTC.

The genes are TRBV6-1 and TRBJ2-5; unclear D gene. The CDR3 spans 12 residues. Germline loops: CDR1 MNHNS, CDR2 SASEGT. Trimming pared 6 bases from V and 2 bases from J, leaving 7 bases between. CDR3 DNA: TGTGCCAGCAGAAGAGAGCAAGAGACCCAGTACTTC. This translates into CASRREQETQYF.

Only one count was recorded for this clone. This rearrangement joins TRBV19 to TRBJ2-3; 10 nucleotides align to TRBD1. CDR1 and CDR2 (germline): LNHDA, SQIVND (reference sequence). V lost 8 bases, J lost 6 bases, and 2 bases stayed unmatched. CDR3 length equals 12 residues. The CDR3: CASQDRGDTQYF. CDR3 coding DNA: TGTGCCAGTCAGGACAGGGGGGATACGCAGTATTTT.

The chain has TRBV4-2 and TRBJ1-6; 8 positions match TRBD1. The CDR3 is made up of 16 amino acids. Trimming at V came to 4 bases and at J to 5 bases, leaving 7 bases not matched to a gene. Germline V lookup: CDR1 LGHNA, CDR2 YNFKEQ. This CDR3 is CASSLGQGRNNSPLHF. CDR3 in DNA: TGTGCCAGCAGCCTCGGACAGGGTCGGAATAATTCACCCCTCCACTTT.

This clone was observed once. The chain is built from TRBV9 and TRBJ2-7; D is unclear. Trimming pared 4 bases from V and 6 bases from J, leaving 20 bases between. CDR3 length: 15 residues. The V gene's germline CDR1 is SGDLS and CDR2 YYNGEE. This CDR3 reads CASSLGPPPSPEQYF. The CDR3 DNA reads TGTGCCAGCAGCCTCGGTCCACCGCCGAGTCCCGAGCAGTACTTC.